Shown below are 9 T cell receptor beta chains from a single sample sequenced in a study of blood T cell repertoires in COVID-19. This table comes from immunoSEQ multiplex PCR, and its TCRdb copy is limited to in-frame clones, with some not included. The sample has approximately 270,000 clones; about 89% are singletons. The sequencing input was PBMCs or T cells enriched from blood (not recorded which). These receptor sequences come from a human donor in a cohort exposed to, infected with or recovered from COVID-19 (not recorded which). The donor label of this sample is uncertain.

The chain carries TRBV27 and TRBJ1-1, with D uncertain. V shed 5 bases and J shed 0 bases, with 7 bases lying between them. The CDR3 consists of 13 residues. Germline V gene lookup returns CDR1 MNHEY and CDR2 SMNVEV (reference sequence). The CDR3 DNA reads TGTGCCAGCAGTCAACACCTGAACACTGAAGCTTTCTTT. Translated: CASSQHLNTEAFF.

The chain combines TRBV5-1 with TRBJ1-4, with 9 bases that match TRBD1. The CDR3 runs to 16 residues. V lost 4 bases to trimming and J lost 7 bases; unmatched junction nucleotides: 11. Germline CDR1 reads SGHRS; CDR2 reads YFSETQ. CDR3 coding DNA: TGCGCCAGCAGCCCACCGACGACAGGGGGAGTTGAAAAACTGTTTTTT. Translated, it gives CASSPPTTGGVEKLFF.

J is TRBJ1-2 and V is TRBV7-8; no firm D call. Per germline, CDR1 SGHVS and CDR2 FQNEAQ. The V and J ends lost 2 bases and 8 bases respectively, with 12 bases between them. This CDR3 is 13 amino acids long. For the CDR3, the DNA is TGTGCCAGCAGCTTAAGAGGGTTTCAGGGCTACACCTTC. Its protein is CASSLRGFQGYTF.

To note about this clone: This CDR3 is also generated by other DNA sequences in the sample. CDR3 in DNA: TGTGCCAGCTCACGGGGAGGGAACACTGAAGCTTTCTTT. Protein: CASSRGGNTEAFF. V usage is TRBV18 and J usage is TRBJ1-1; D remains ambiguous. The CDR3 loop spans 13 amino acids. Trimming removed 4 bases from V and 1 base from J, with 7 bases in between. Germline V gives CDR1 KGHSH, CDR2 LQKENI.

The genes are TRBV9 and TRBJ1-1, with no clear D. V gave up 0 bases and J gave up 4 bases, with 7 bases separating them. The germline CDR1 and CDR2 sequences are SGDLS and YYNGEE. This CDR3 is 13 amino acids long. The CDR3 loop reads CASSVAGPTEAFF. In DNA form, the CDR3 reads TGTGCCAGCAGCGTAGCTGGCCCCACTGAAGCTTTCTTT.

The chain is built from TRBV5-1 and TRBJ2-3, with 10 bases aligning to TRBD2. Unmatched junction bases numbered 26, after V lost 4 bases and J lost 0 bases. This CDR3 region has 23 residues. Per germline, CDR1 SGHRS and CDR2 YFSETQ. CDR3 residues: CASSRWGSGGPPGVFRSTDTQYF. The DNA of the CDR3 is TGCGCCAGCAGCCGTTGGGGTAGCGGGGGGCCGCCCGGGGTTTTCAGGAGCACAGATACGCAGTATTTT.

The chain has TRBV7-9 and TRBJ1-1; D possibly corresponds to TRBD1 (6 bases). There are 14 residues in the CDR3. CDR1 is SEHNR, CDR2 FQNEAQ, per germline (reference sequence). V lost 5 bases, J lost 1 base, and 11 bases lay in between. As DNA, the CDR3 is TGTGCCAGCAGCCCACTACAGGGGAACACTGAAGCTTTCTTT. It is translated as CASSPLQGNTEAFF.

J is TRBJ1-4 and V is TRBV10-3; weak D call: TRBD1 (5 bases). V lost 0 bases, J lost 6 bases, and 14 bases lay in between. The germline V gene encodes CDR1 ENHRY and CDR2 SYGVKD. The CDR3 loop spans 16 amino acids. The CDR3 protein is CAISESQTASDEKLFF. The CDR3 nucleotides are TGTGCCATCAGTGAGTCACAGACAGCTTCCGATGAAAAACTGTTTTTT.

The rearrangement uses TRBV24-1 and TRBJ2-2, with D tentatively TRBD1 (6 bases). V was cut by 10 bases and J by 1 base, with 12 bases left in between. CDR1 and CDR2 (germline): KGHDR, SFDVKD. CDR3 size: 14 residues. The CDR3 here is CATAGTLNTGELFF. The CDR3 DNA reads TGTGCCACTGCCGGGACACTGAACACCGGGGAGCTGTTTTTT.